Given below is one T cell receptor beta chain in context. Naive CD8 populations comprised CD45RO-negative cells positively selected for CCR7, excluding terminally differentiated effector memory CD45RA+ cells. Here immunoSEQ multiplex PCR was the method, and the copy in TCRdb shows in-frame clones only, minus some. The sample holds about 2.1 million clones, just over 90% seen once. This entry belongs to a study of shared clonotypes between healthy human individuals. The CDR3 is 13 amino acids. Material: naive CD8+ T cells from PBMCs. The origin of this receptor is a man between 18 and 35 years old in good health. Some clones in this sample may be carry-over from other donors' samples. The rearrangement links TRBV12-1 to TRBJ2-7; no check of the table's D call, TRBD1, against the DNA was made. TRBV12-1 is listed as a pseudogene. The DNA for the CDR3 is TGTGCCAGCAGCTTTGGACAGGGCTACGAGCAGTACTTC. Translating gives CASSFGQGYEQYF.